One sample yielded the 32 T cell receptor beta chains listed below, sequenced in a study of control samples from healthy donors and cancer patients. The assay was immunoSEQ multiplex PCR, and TCRdb's table has in-frame clones only and misses some. The sample has more than 95,000 clones; 80% to 90% are singletons. The specimen sequenced was PBMCs. These receptors were collected from a woman in her fifties or sixties with colorectal cancer.

This clone was seen a few times. The V call is TRBV18, the J call TRBJ2-7; 8 bases are shared with TRBD2. Per germline, CDR1 KGHSH and CDR2 LQKENI. V shed 3 bases and J 0 bases; nucleotides not matched to a gene: 4. There are 15 residues in the CDR3. The CDR3: CASSPGLDPSYEQYF. The CDR3, as DNA: TGTGCCAGCTCACCGGGACTAGACCCCTCCTACGAGCAGTACTTC.

The rearrangement links TRBV5-1 to TRBJ2-7, with 8 nucleotides matching TRBD2. After removal of 5 bases from V and 5 bases from J, the junction contained 9 bases not matched to a gene. The germline V gene encodes CDR1 SGHRS and CDR2 YFSETQ. This CDR3 contains 14 residues. This chain's CDR3 is CASSWGLAGHEQYF. In DNA form, the CDR3 reads TGCGCCAGCAGTTGGGGATTAGCGGGGCACGAGCAGTACTTC.

This rearrangement joins TRBV19 to TRBJ1-2, with TRBD1 matching over 9 bases. This CDR3 contains 14 residues. V gave up 5 bases and J gave up 3 bases; unmatched junction bases: 4. Germline V CDR1 and CDR2: LNHDA, SQIVND (reference sequence). CDR3 DNA: TGTGCCAGTAGTCCACAGGGGGCTGACTATGGCTACACCTTC. Translated, it gives CASSPQGADYGYTF.

The chain links TRBV28 to TRBJ2-1, with 11 bases lining up with TRBD2. Germline CDR1 MDHEN, CDR2 SYDVKM. Trimming took 2 bases from V and 12 from J; bases not matched to a gene: 0. The CDR3 length is 12 residues. CDR3 loop: CASSLGTSGQFF. In DNA, the CDR3 is TGTGCCAGCAGTTTAGGGACTAGCGGGCAGTTCTTC.

The chain joins TRBV7-3 to TRBJ2-5, with 9 bases aligning to TRBD2. With 5 bases clipped from V and 2 bases from J, the junction kept 18 bases outside the gene matches. Germline V gene sequence: CDR1 SGHTA, CDR2 FQGTGA. The CDR3 has 19 amino acids. The CDR3, as DNA: TGTGCCAGCAGCCTCGCCCCCGGGAGGGGCGGGGGGGAGCAAGAGACCCAGTACTTC. Its translation is CASSLAPGRGGGEQETQYF.

The J gene is TRBJ1-2, the V gene TRBV7-9; perhaps TRBD1 as D (6 bases). The length of the CDR3 is 17 residues. The V gene's germline CDR1 is SEHNR and CDR2 FQNEAQ (reference sequence). The V gene lost 4 bases and the J gene lost 0 bases, with 18 bases spanning the gap. This CDR3 is CASSSAGQLITNYGYTF. In DNA form, the CDR3 reads TGTGCCAGCAGCTCAGCGGGACAACTAATCACTAACTATGGCTACACCTTC.

The rearrangement links TRBV6-6 to TRBJ2-1; D remains ambiguous. V lost 5 bases, J lost 14 bases, and 16 bases lay in between. CDR1 is MNHNY and CDR2 is SVGAGI in the germline V gene (reference sequence). This CDR3 contains 12 residues. The chain's CDR3 is CASSHGSEEKFF. The CDR3 DNA follows: TGTGCCAGCAGTCATGGCAGCGAAGAGAAGTTCTTC.

This rearrangement joins TRBV7-9 to TRBJ1-1, with D hard to call. Germline lookup yields CDR1 SEHNR and CDR2 FQNEAQ (reference sequence). Trimming cost V 4 bases and J 7 bases, with 10 bases left between them. CDR3 length: 12 residues. CDR3 DNA: TGTGCCAGCAGCTCCGCCACGGGTGAAGCTTTCTTT. It translates to CASSSATGEAFF. Together with reference TRBV7-9 and TRBJ1-1, the CDR3 gives the full variable domain: DTGVSQNPRHKITKRGQNVTFRCDPISEHNRLYWYRQTLGQGPEFLTYFQNEAQLEKSRLLSDRFSAERPKGSFSTLEIQRTEQGDSAMYLCASSSATGEAFFGQGTRLTVV.

The genes are TRBV2 and TRBJ1-1; 8 bases map to TRBD1. Germline V gives CDR1 SNHLY, CDR2 FYNNEI. The junction had 8 bases not matched to a gene; V was cut back by 4 bases and J by 7 bases. The CDR3 covers 14 residues. The CDR3 spells CASSGRTGSYEAFF. The CDR3 DNA follows: TGTGCCAGCAGTGGAAGGACAGGGTCGTATGAAGCTTTCTTT. Combining the CDR3 with reference TRBV2 and TRBJ1-1 gives the whole variable domain EPEVTQTPSHQVTQMGQEVILRCVPISNHLYFYWYRQILGQKVEFLVSFYNNEISEKSEIFDDQFSVERPDGSNFTLKIRSTKLEDSAMYFCASSGRTGSYEAFFGQGTRLTVV.

The chain uses TRBV18 and TRBJ2-7; D possibly matches TRBD1 or TRBD2 (6 bases each). Per the germline V gene, CDR1 is KGHSH and CDR2 is LQKENI. V lost 0 bases to trimming and J lost 3 bases, with 12 bases between them. This CDR3 has 15 amino acids. The CDR3 region is CASSPPQQGLYEQYF. CDR3 nucleotide sequence: TGTGCCAGCTCACCACCGCAACAGGGACTCTACGAGCAGTACTTC.

This chain connects TRBV5-1 to TRBJ2-5; D call uncertain. V was trimmed by 4 bases and J by 2 bases, leaving 6 bases between them. The germline gives CDR1 SGHRS, CDR2 YFSETQ. The CDR3 runs to 12 residues. The CDR3 DNA sequence: TGCGCCAGCAGCCTAGAACAAGAGACCCAGTACTTC. Translating gives CASSLEQETQYF.

This chain connects TRBV6-1 to TRBJ2-1; possibly TRBD2 for D (6 bases). V was trimmed by 2 bases and J by 4 bases, leaving 30 bases between them. Germline lookup yields CDR1 MNHNS and CDR2 SASEGT. The CDR3 sequence is 21 residues long. The CDR3, as DNA: TGTGCCAGCAGTGAACGTTACCTAGGCCTTCGTGGGCGGGGTGCTTACAATGAGCAGTTCTTC. It is translated as CASSERYLGLRGRGAYNEQFF.

The gene calls are TRBV27 and TRBJ2-7; D possibly corresponds to TRBD1 (5 bases). V was clipped by 3 bases and J by 4 bases, with 10 bases between them. The CDR3 extends over 13 amino acids. Germline V gives CDR1 MNHEY, CDR2 SMNVEV (reference sequence). The CDR3 nucleotides read TGTGCCAGCAGTTTTGGGGCCGGGTACGAGCAGTACTTC. This translates into CASSFGAGYEQYF.

This sequence joins TRBV30 and TRBJ1-5; possible D gene TRBD1, 6 bases. Germline loops: CDR1 GTSNPN, CDR2 SVGIG (reference sequence). V lost 3 bases to trimming and J lost 2 bases, with 14 bases between them. This CDR3 has 15 amino acids. CDR3 sequence reads: CAWREQGLRNQPQHF. The CDR3 nucleotides read TGTGCCTGGAGAGAACAGGGTTTACGCAATCAGCCCCAGCATTTT.

The rearrangement links TRBV3-1 (or the pseudogene TRBV3-2) to TRBJ1-5; D possibly corresponds to TRBD1 (5 bases). The V end lost 2 bases, the J end lost 7 bases, and 9 bases lay between the germline ends. The germline gives CDR1 LGHDT, CDR2 YNNKEL (reference sequence). This CDR3 is built from 13 residues. CDR3 nucleotides: TGTGCCAGCAGCCAACAGGGTGCCCAGCCCCAGCATTTT. Encoded protein: CASSQQGAQPQHF.

The chain couples TRBV4-1 to TRBJ1-5; a weak D match, TRBD1 (6 bases). From germline, CDR1 is MGHRA and CDR2 YSYEKL. The CDR3 has 17 residues. V was clipped by 2 bases and J by 6 bases, with 20 bases between them. The CDR3 DNA reads TGCGCCAGCAGCCAATCAGGGGCGGCCAGGGGAGGTCAGCCCCAGCATTTT. Translation: CASSQSGAARGGQPQHF.

V is TRBV7-3 and J is TRBJ2-3; no clear D gene. CDR3 length: 12 amino acids. V gave up 3 bases and J gave up 8 bases, with 9 bases separating them. In germline, CDR1 is SGHTA, CDR2 FQGTGA. The CDR3 loop is CASSLARGTQYF. CDR3 nucleotides: TGTGCCAGCAGCTTGGCCCGAGGTACGCAGTATTTT.

This chain joins TRBV7-9 and TRBJ2-7; TRBD1 matches at 8 bases. The V gene's germline CDR1 is SEHNR and CDR2 FQNEAQ (reference sequence). The CDR3 is 17 residues long. V lost 5 bases to trimming and J lost 6 bases; unmatched junction nucleotides: 18. In nucleotides, the CDR3 is TGTGCCAGCAGCCCCGGAGGGCTCCGGGACAGGTTACCCGAGCAGTACTTC. It is translated as CASSPGGLRDRLPEQYF.

There are a few counts of this clone. This sample also contains other DNA sequences that code for the same CDR3. The rearrangement uses TRBV5-4 and TRBJ2-3; unclear D gene. This CDR3 is 14 amino acids long. Germline V gene data show CDR1 as SGHNT and CDR2 as YYREEE (reference sequence). V dropped 0 bases and J dropped 6 bases, with 11 bases sitting between them. The CDR3 DNA follows: TGTGCCAGCAGCTTGGACTCGCCCCGGGATACGCAGTATTTT. Translation: CASSLDSPRDTQYF.

V usage is TRBV5-1 and J usage is TRBJ2-5, with D possibly being TRBD2 (6 bases). V lost 2 bases to trimming and J lost 1 base, with 18 bases between them. CDR1 SGHRS and CDR2 YFSETQ come from the germline V gene. The CDR3 runs to 17 residues. CDR3: CASSFLTWRDAQETQYF. CDR3 coding DNA: TGCGCCAGCAGCTTTTTAACGTGGCGGGACGCCCAAGAGACCCAGTACTTC.

The rearrangement links TRBV19 to TRBJ1-6; D is ambiguous. This CDR3 contains 14 residues. CDR1 is LNHDA and CDR2 is SQIVND in the germline V gene (reference sequence). Trimming stripped 6 bases from V and 9 bases from J, with 15 bases between. CDR3 sequence (DNA): TGTGCCAGTAGCCAAACGCCGCTTGGTTCACCCCTCCACTTT. As protein: CASSQTPLGSPLHF.

The CDR3 nucleotides are TGTGCCAGCGGATACCAGGGGCCGGTTCTGTTCTTC. Encoded protein: CASGYQGPVLFF. V usage is TRBV19 and J usage is TRBJ2-1, with D maybe TRBD1 (6 bases). The germline V gene encodes CDR1 LNHDA and CDR2 SQIVND (reference sequence). This CDR3 contains 12 residues. V was shortened by 9 bases and J by 15 bases, with 21 bases between the two germline ends.

This sequence joins TRBV6-6 and TRBJ2-5, with D perhaps matching TRBD1 or TRBD2 (6 bases each). Germline loops: CDR1 MNHNY, CDR2 SVGAGI (reference sequence). This CDR3 has 12 amino acids. V lost 5 bases and J lost 5, with 9 bases in between. The CDR3 is CASSGGRETQYF. The CDR3 nucleotides read TGTGCCAGCAGTGGGGGGCGTGAGACCCAGTACTTC.

The genes are TRBV29-1 and TRBJ2-5; D assignment may be TRBD1 or TRBD2 (5 bases each). Germline values: CDR1 SQVTM, CDR2 ANQGSEA. This CDR3 is built from 13 residues. V was trimmed by 7 bases and J by 3 bases, leaving 15 bases between them. CDR3 DNA: TGCAGCGCAGGTAGAGGGACCGAAGAGACCCAGTACTTC. Amino acid sequence: CSAGRGTEETQYF.

This clone showed up just once. The rearrangement uses TRBV5-8 and TRBJ2-1; D might be TRBD2 (5 bases). Trimming stripped 1 base from V and 4 bases from J, with 12 bases between. Germline-derived CDR1 and CDR2 are SGHTS and YDEGEE. CDR3 length: 15 amino acids. CDR3 DNA sequence: TGTGCCAGCAGCTTGTTCAGCGGAAAGTACAATGAGCAGTTCTTC. This encodes CASSLFSGKYNEQFF.

The chain joins TRBV5-5 to TRBJ2-7; TRBD1 aligns across 8 bases. The CDR3 totals 14 residues. Germline CDR1 SGHKS, CDR2 YYEKEE (reference sequence). The V gene end was trimmed by 4 bases and the J gene end by 2 bases; junction bases not matched to a gene: 5. Written as DNA, the CDR3 is TGTGCCAGCAGCGATAGGACAGGGACCTACGAGCAGTACTTC. Amino acids: CASSDRTGTYEQYF. Combining the CDR3 with reference TRBV5-5 and TRBJ2-7 gives the whole variable domain DAGVTQSPTHLIKTRGQQVTLRCSPISGHKSVSWYQQVLGQGPQFIFQYYEKEERGRGNFPDRFSARQFPNYSSELNVNALLLGDSALYLCASSDRTGTYEQYFGPGTRLTVT.

The V gene is TRBV19, the J gene TRBJ1-2; perhaps TRBD1 as D (6 bases). With 9 bases removed from V and 1 base from J, the gap between germline ends came to 9 bases. This CDR3 is 12 amino acids long. Germline CDR1 LNHDA, CDR2 SQIVND (reference sequence). The CDR3 sequence is CASLQGNYGYTF. In DNA, the CDR3 is TGTGCCAGCCTACAGGGTAACTATGGCTACACCTTC.

The chain uses TRBV3-1 (or the pseudogene TRBV3-2) and TRBJ2-2; no definite D call. CDR1 and CDR2 from the germline V gene are LGHDT and YNNKEL (reference sequence). Trimming shortened V by 1 base and J by 4 bases, and 4 bases separated the two germline ends. The CDR3 extends over 13 amino acids. The CDR3 region has the DNA TGTGCCAGCAGCCAAGTGGTCACCGGGGAGCTGTTTTTT. Translated: CASSQVVTGELFF.

This clone is a singleton in its sample. The chain has TRBV19 and TRBJ1-3; D remains ambiguous. Between the trimmed V and J ends, which lost 3 bases and 0 bases, there was a span of 9 bases. Germline V CDR1 and CDR2: LNHDA, SQIVND (reference sequence). CDR3 length equals 15 residues. This CDR3 reads CASSIPRHSGNTIYF. The DNA for the CDR3 is TGTGCCAGTAGTATCCCCCGACACTCTGGAAACACCATATATTTT.

The CDR3 nucleotides are TGTGCCAGCAGCTTGCCAGGGCCTGGCCCCTATGGCTACACCTTC. Translating gives CASSLPGPGPYGYTF. The J gene is TRBJ1-2, the V gene TRBV5-4, with D perhaps TRBD1 (5 bases). CDR3 length: 15 amino acids. Trimming removed 1 base at V and 4 bases at J, with 14 bases between. In germline, CDR1 is SGHNT, CDR2 YYREEE (reference sequence).

This clone appeared once. This sequence joins TRBV12-5 and TRBJ2-2; TRBD2 matches 8 bases. CDR1 LGHNT and CDR2 FRNRAP come from the germline V gene. The CDR3 length is 17 residues. J was trimmed by 2 bases and V by 3 bases; bases with no gene match: 8. Here the CDR3 reads CASGFEGGTSNTGELFF. CDR3 in DNA: TGTGCTAGTGGTTTTGAGGGCGGGACTAGTAACACCGGGGAGCTGTTTTTT.

The chain recombines TRBV19 with TRBJ2-5; 10 bases match TRBD1. J lost 2 bases, V lost 5 bases, and 8 bases had no gene match. CDR3 length: 16 residues. CDR1 is LNHDA and CDR2 is SQIVND in the germline V gene (reference sequence). This CDR3 reads CASSPGGQGGQETQYF. CDR3 DNA sequence: TGTGCCAGTAGTCCCGGCGGACAGGGGGGACAAGAGACCCAGTACTTC.